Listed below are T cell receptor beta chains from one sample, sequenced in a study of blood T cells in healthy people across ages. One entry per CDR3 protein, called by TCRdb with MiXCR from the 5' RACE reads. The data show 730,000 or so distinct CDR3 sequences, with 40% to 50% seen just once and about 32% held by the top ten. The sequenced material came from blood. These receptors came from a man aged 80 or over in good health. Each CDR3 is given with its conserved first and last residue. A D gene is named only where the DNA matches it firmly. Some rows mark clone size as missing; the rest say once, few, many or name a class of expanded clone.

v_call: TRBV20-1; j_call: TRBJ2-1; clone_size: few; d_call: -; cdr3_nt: TGCAGTGCTAGAGATCCGCGACAGGCCTACCAGTTTTACAATGAGCAGTTCTTC; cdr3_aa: CSARDPRQAYQFYNEQFF
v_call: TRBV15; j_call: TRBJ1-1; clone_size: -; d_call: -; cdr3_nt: TGTGCCACCCGCCGAAGGGGGACGAACACTGAAGCTTTCTTT; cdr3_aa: CATRRRGTNTEAFF
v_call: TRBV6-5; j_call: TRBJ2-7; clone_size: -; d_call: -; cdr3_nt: TGTGCCAGCACCCTTCTCCAGGGATACGAGCAGTACTTC; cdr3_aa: CASTLLQGYEQYF
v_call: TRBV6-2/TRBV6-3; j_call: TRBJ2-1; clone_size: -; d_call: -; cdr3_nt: TGTGCCAGCACCCCGTTGGGGGGGGCTTCCTACAATGAGCAGTTCTTC; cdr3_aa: CASTPLGGASYNEQFF
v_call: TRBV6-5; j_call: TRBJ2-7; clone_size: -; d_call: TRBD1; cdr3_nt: TGTGCCAGCAGCCGTCGTCTTCGACAGGGCGATTACGAGCAGTACTTC; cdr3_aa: CASSRRLRQGDYEQYF
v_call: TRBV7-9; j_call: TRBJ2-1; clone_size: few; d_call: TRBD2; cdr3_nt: TGTGCCAGCAGCTTGGTGACGGGGGGCTCCTACAATGAGCAGTTCTTC; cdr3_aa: CASSLVTGGSYNEQFF
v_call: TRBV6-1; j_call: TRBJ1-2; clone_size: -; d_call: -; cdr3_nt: TGTGCCAGCAGTAGGGACGCTCTGGATGGCTACACCTTC; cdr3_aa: CASSRDALDGYTF
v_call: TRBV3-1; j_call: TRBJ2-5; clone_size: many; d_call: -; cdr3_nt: TGTGCCAGCAGCCCTCAGGGACGACCCAAGGGAGAGACCCAGTACTTC; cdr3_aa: CASSPQGRPKGETQYF
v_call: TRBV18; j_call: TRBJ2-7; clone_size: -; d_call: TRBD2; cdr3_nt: TGTGCCAGCTCACCAGTAGGACTAGCGGGGAGCAATGAGCAGTACTTC; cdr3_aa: CASSPVGLAGSNEQYF
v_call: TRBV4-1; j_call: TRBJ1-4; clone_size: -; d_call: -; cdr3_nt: TGCGCCAGCAGCTTTAGGGCGGGACGGAATGAAAAACTGTTTTTT; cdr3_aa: CASSFRAGRNEKLFF
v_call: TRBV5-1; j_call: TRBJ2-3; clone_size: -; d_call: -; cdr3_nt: TGCGCCAACAGCCGGAGACGGACGGGTGATACGCAGTATTTT; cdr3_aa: CANSRRRTGDTQYF
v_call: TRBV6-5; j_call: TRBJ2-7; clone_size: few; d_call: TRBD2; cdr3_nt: TGTGCCAGCAGAGGACTAGCGTTTACTTACGAGCAGTACTTC; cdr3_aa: CASRGLAFTYEQYF
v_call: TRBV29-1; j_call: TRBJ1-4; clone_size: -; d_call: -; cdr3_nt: TGCAGCGCCCGGACGGGGGGTAATGAAAAACTGTTTTTT; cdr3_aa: CSARTGGNEKLFF
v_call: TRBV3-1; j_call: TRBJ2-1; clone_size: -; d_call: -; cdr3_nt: TGTGCCAGCAGCCAAGAACAGGTACTTACCAATGAGCAGTTCTTC; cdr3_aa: CASSQEQVLTNEQFF
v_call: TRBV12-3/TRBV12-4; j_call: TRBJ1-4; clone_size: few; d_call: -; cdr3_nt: TGTGCCAGCAGTTTAGTGGGGGGAGATGAAAAACTGTTTTTT; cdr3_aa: CASSLVGGDEKLFF
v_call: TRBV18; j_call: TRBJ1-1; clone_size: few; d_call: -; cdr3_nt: TGTGCCAGCTCACCACCGATGGGGAACACTGAAGCTTTCTTT; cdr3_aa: CASSPPMGNTEAFF
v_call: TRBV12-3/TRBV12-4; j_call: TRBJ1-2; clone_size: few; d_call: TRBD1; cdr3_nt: TGTGCCAGCAGTTTTGGACAGGAGGAGTTTGGCTACACCTTC; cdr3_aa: CASSFGQEEFGYTF
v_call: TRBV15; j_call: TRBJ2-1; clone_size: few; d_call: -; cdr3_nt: TGTGCCACCAGCGCCCACAGGGCCGCCAATGAGCAGTTCTTC; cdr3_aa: CATSAHRAANEQFF
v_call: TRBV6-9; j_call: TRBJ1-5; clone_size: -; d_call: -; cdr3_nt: TGTGCCAGCTGTGAGGGGCGATGGGATCAGCCCCAGCATTTT; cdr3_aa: CASCEGRWDQPQHF
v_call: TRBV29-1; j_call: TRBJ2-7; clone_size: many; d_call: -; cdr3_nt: TGCAGCGCAGAGGGGGGGGAAGGACACCGCTACGAGCAGTACTTC; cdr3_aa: CSAEGGEGHRYEQYF
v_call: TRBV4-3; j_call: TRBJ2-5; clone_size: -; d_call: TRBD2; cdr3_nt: TGCGCCAGCAGCCGGGCCCTGGGGAGGGCGGGAGAGACCCAGTACTTC; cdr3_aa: CASSRALGRAGETQYF
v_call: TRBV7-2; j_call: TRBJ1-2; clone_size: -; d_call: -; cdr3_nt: TGTGCCGGCAGCCCAGACGTGGGCCGGTTCTCAGTCGGTGGCTACACCTTC; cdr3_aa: CAGSPDVGRFSVGGYTF
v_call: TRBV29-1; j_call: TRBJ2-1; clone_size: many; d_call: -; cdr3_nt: TGCAGCGCGATACTGGGTTACAATGAGCAGTTCTTC; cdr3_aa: CSAILGYNEQFF
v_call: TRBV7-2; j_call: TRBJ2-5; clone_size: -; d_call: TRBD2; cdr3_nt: TGTGCCAGCAGCTTACTTACAGCGGGGGCGGCCTACGGGCAGTACTTC; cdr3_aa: CASSLLTAGAAYGQYF
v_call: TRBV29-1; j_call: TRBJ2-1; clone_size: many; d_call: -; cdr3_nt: TGCAGCGTTGCCCGAGACAGTGTAAATGAGCAGTTCTTC; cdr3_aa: CSVARDSVNEQFF
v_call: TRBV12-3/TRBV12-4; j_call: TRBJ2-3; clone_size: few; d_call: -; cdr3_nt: TGTGCCAGCTCTTGGGGCAAAGATACGCAGTATTTT; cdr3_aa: CASSWGKDTQYF
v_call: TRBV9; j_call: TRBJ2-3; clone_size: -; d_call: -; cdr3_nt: TGTGCCAGCAGCCCCCCGACCAAGGAAGATACGCAGTATTTT; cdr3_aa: CASSPPTKEDTQYF
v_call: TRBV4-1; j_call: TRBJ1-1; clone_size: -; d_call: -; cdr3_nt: TGCGCCAGCAGCCGGGGACCCGTTAACACTGAAGCTTTCTTT; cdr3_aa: CASSRGPVNTEAFF
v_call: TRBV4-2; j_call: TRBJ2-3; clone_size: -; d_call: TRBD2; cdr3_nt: TGTGCCAGCAGCCAAGATTATAGTGTAGCGGGGGGAGATACGCAGTATTTT; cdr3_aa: CASSQDYSVAGGDTQYF
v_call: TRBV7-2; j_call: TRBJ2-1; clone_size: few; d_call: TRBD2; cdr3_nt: TGTGCCATTAGGGCGGGAGCGAGTGAGCAGTTCTTC; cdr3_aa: CAIRAGASEQFF
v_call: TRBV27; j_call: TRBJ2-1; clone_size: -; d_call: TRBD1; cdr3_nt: TGTGCCAGCAGTTTATTTCAGGGGGCCTCCTACAATGAGCAGTTCTTC; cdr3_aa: CASSLFQGASYNEQFF
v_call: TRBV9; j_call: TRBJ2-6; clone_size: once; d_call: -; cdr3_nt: TGTGCCAGCAGCGTATTGGGCACTGGGGCCAACGTCCTGACTTTC; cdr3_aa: CASSVLGTGANVLTF
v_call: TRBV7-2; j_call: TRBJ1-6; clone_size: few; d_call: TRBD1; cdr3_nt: TGTGCCAGCAGCCTCCGGACAGGGTGGGATTCACCCCTCCACTTT; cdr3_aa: CASSLRTGWDSPLHF
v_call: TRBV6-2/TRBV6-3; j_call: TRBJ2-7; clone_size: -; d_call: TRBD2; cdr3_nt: TGTGCCAGCAGTTACGGGACTAGCGGTCCCGAGCAGTACTTC; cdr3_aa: CASSYGTSGPEQYF
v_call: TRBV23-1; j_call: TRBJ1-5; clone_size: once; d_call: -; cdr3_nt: TGCGCCAGCAGTCAATCCCACAGACGCCCCGGTCAGCCCCAGCATTTT; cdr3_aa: CASSQSHRRPGQPQHF
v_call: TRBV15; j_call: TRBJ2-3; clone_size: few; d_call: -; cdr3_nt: TGTGCCACCAGTCACAAAGGCGGATACACAGATACGCAGTATTTT; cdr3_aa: CATSHKGGYTDTQYF
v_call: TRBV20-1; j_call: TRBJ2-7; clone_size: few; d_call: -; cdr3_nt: TGCAGTGCTAGCGTCAGGGGCGAGCAGTACTTC; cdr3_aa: CSASVRGEQYF
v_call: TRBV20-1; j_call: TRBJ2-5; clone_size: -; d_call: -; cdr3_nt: TGCAGTGCGCCACAGGGCGAGGGGGAGACCCAGTACTTC; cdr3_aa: CSAPQGEGETQYF
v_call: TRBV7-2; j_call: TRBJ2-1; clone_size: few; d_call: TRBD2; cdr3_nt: TGTGCCAGCAGACGGGCGGGAGGGTACTACAATGAGCAGTTCTTC; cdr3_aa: CASRRAGGYYNEQFF
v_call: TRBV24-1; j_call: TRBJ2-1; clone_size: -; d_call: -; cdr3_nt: TGTGCCACCAGTGATTCTAGTAGAGCGGGTATCTACAATGAGCAGTTCTTC; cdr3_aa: CATSDSSRAGIYNEQFF
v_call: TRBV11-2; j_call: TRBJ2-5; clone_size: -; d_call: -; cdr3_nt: TGTGCCAGCAGCTTAAATTCAGGGATGGCGGGAGAGACCCAGTACTTC; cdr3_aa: CASSLNSGMAGETQYF
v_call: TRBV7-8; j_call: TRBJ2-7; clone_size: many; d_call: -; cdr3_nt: TGTGCCAGCAGCTTAGACTTGGGCCGGAGTACCTACGAGCAGTACTTC; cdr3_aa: CASSLDLGRSTYEQYF
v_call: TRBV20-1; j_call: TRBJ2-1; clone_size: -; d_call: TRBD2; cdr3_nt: TGCAGTGCGCCGGCCGGGACTAGCGCCAATGAGCAGTTCTTC; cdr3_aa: CSAPAGTSANEQFF
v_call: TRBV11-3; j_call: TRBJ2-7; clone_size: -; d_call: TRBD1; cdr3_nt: TGTGCCAGCAGCTTAGGGGGGGGGACAGGGTACTACAATGAGCAGTACTTC; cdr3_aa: CASSLGGGTGYYNEQYF
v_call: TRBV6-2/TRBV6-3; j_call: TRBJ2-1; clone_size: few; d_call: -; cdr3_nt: TGTGCCAGCAGTTCAAACCCCAAACGGAATGAGCAGTTCTTC; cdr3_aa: CASSSNPKRNEQFF
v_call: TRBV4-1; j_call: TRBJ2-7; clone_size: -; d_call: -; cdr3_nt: TGCGCCAGCAGCCAAGATGGATTCAGGGTGGGTGAGCAGTACTTC; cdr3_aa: CASSQDGFRVGEQYF
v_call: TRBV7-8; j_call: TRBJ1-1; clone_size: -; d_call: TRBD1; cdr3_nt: TGTGCCAGCAGCTTAGCGGGACAGGGGGCTTGGAACACTGAAGCTTTCTTT; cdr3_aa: CASSLAGQGAWNTEAFF
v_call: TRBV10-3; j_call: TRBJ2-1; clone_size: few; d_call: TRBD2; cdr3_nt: TGTGCCATCAGGGGACTAGCGGGGGCCAGTGAGCAGTTCTTC; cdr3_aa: CAIRGLAGASEQFF
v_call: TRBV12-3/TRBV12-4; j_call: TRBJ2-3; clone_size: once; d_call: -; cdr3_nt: TGTGCCAGCAGTTTTAGGCGTTTGGGCACAGATACGCAGTATTTT; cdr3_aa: CASSFRRLGTDTQYF
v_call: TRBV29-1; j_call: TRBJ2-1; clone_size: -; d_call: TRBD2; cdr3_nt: TGCAGCGTTGTCTCACTAGCGGGAAGGGACGACAATGAGCAGTTCTTC; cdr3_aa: CSVVSLAGRDDNEQFF
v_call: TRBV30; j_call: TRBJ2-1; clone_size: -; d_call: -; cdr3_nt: TGTGCCTGGAGTGTTCTGAGTCCCGGGGACAATGAGCAGTTCTTC; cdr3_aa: CAWSVLSPGDNEQFF
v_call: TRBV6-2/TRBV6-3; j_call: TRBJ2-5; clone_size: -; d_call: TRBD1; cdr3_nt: TGTGCCAGCAGCCGGACAGGGTCTGGTGGAGAGACCCAGTACTTC; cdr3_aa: CASSRTGSGGETQYF